This is a list of T cell receptor beta chains from one sample in a study of shared clonotypes between healthy human individuals. Sequenced by immunoSEQ multiplex PCR; TCRdb stores in-frame clones only, minus some. Here the sample spans approximately 600,000 clones, 90% to 95% being singletons. The specimen sequenced was naive CD8+ T cells sorted from blood. The receptors were gathered from a woman in her twenties or thirties in good health. Both conserved end residues are part of each CDR3. Each record gives: clone size, V gene, J gene, D gene, CDR3 protein, CDR3 DNA. A D gene is named only where the DNA matches it firmly. A row's size may be missing; if present it is once, few, many or a size class.

clone_size: .; v_call: TRBV28; j_call: TRBJ1-4; d_call: TRBD1; cdr3_aa: CASSEWDLTGGIEKLFF; cdr3_nt: TGTGCCAGCAGTGAATGGGACCTAACAGGGGGTATTGAAAAACTGTTTTTT
clone_size: .; v_call: TRBV13; j_call: TRBJ2-2; d_call: .; cdr3_aa: CASSLSFTGELFF; cdr3_nt: TGTGCCAGCAGCTTATCATTCACCGGGGAGCTGTTTTTT
clone_size: .; v_call: TRBV27; j_call: TRBJ2-7; d_call: .; cdr3_aa: CASSLLRTEGAYEQYF; cdr3_nt: TGTGCCAGCAGCCTATTAAGGACTGAGGGAGCCTACGAGCAGTACTTC
clone_size: .; v_call: TRBV9; j_call: TRBJ1-5; d_call: .; cdr3_aa: CASSPGLSNQPQHF; cdr3_nt: TGTGCCAGCAGCCCTGGACTGAGCAATCAGCCCCAGCATTTT
clone_size: .; v_call: TRBV15; j_call: TRBJ2-1; d_call: TRBD2; cdr3_aa: CATSRGGLAGSHEQFF; cdr3_nt: TGTGCCACCAGCAGAGGTGGACTAGCGGGGAGCCATGAGCAGTTCTTC
clone_size: .; v_call: TRBV7-8; j_call: TRBJ2-5; d_call: .; cdr3_aa: CASSHFGIQETQYF; cdr3_nt: TGTGCCAGCAGCCATTTCGGGATTCAAGAGACCCAGTACTTC
clone_size: .; v_call: TRBV9; j_call: TRBJ2-7; d_call: .; cdr3_aa: CASSVDSSSYEQYF; cdr3_nt: TGTGCCAGCAGCGTAGATAGTAGCTCCTACGAGCAGTACTTC
clone_size: .; v_call: TRBV29-1; j_call: TRBJ2-7; d_call: .; cdr3_aa: CSVLWGNEQYF; cdr3_nt: TGCAGCGTTCTCTGGGGTAACGAGCAGTACTTC
clone_size: .; v_call: TRBV15; j_call: TRBJ2-1; d_call: .; cdr3_aa: CATSVTQSGPQFF; cdr3_nt: TGTGCCACCAGCGTCACCCAGTCCGGGCCGCAGTTCTTC
clone_size: few; v_call: TRBV2; j_call: TRBJ1-1; d_call: TRBD1; cdr3_aa: CASGDREAFF; cdr3_nt: TGTGCCAGCGGGGACAGAGAAGCTTTCTTT
clone_size: .; v_call: TRBV5-1; j_call: TRBJ2-2; d_call: TRBD1; cdr3_aa: CASSLVGQGSGELFF; cdr3_nt: TGCGCCAGCAGCTTGGTGGGACAGGGATCCGGGGAGCTGTTTTTT
clone_size: .; v_call: TRBV27; j_call: TRBJ1-5; d_call: .; cdr3_aa: CASSLLGGNQPQHF; cdr3_nt: TGTGCCAGCAGTTTATTGGGGGGCAATCAGCCCCAGCATTTT
clone_size: .; v_call: TRBV15; j_call: TRBJ2-5; d_call: .; cdr3_aa: CATSRGTTGTQETQYF; cdr3_nt: TGTGCCACCAGCAGAGGAACCACAGGAACCCAAGAGACCCAGTACTTC
clone_size: .; v_call: TRBV28; j_call: TRBJ2-1; d_call: .; cdr3_aa: CASRIEGREQFF; cdr3_nt: TGTGCCAGCAGGATAGAGGGCAGGGAGCAGTTCTTC
clone_size: .; v_call: TRBV4-1; j_call: TRBJ2-5; d_call: TRBD2; cdr3_aa: CASSQTGRKREEETQYF; cdr3_nt: TGCGCCAGCAGCCAGACAGGGAGGAAGCGGGAGGAAGAGACCCAGTACTTC
clone_size: once; v_call: TRBV9; j_call: TRBJ2-1; d_call: TRBD2; cdr3_aa: CASSVAPAGGDEQFF; cdr3_nt: TGTGCCAGCAGCGTAGCCCCAGCGGGAGGTGATGAGCAGTTCTTC
clone_size: .; v_call: TRBV16; j_call: TRBJ1-1; d_call: .; cdr3_aa: CASSQATANTEAFF; cdr3_nt: TGTGCCAGCAGCCAAGCCACAGCGAACACTGAAGCTTTCTTT
clone_size: .; v_call: TRBV9; j_call: TRBJ2-3; d_call: TRBD2; cdr3_aa: CASSVEGSSGITDTQYF; cdr3_nt: TGTGCCAGCAGCGTAGAAGGGTCTAGCGGGATCACAGATACGCAGTATTTT
clone_size: few; v_call: TRBV7-6; j_call: TRBJ2-2; d_call: .; cdr3_aa: CASSFAGNTGELFF; cdr3_nt: TGTGCCAGCAGCTTTGCGGGAAACACCGGGGAGCTGTTTTTT
clone_size: .; v_call: TRBV7-8; j_call: TRBJ2-7; d_call: .; cdr3_aa: CASSSRDNLFEQYF; cdr3_nt: TGTGCCAGCAGCTCCCGGGACAACCTTTTTGAGCAGTACTTC
clone_size: .; v_call: TRBV27; j_call: TRBJ2-1; d_call: TRBD2; cdr3_aa: CASSFTSGRFSSYNEQFF; cdr3_nt: TGTGCCAGCAGTTTTACTAGCGGGAGGTTCAGCTCCTACAATGAGCAGTTCTTC
clone_size: .; v_call: TRBV7-9; j_call: TRBJ2-7; d_call: TRBD1; cdr3_aa: CASSQGVRALEQYF; cdr3_nt: TGTGCCAGCAGCCAGGGGGTCAGGGCGCTCGAGCAGTACTTC
clone_size: once; v_call: TRBV5-1; j_call: TRBJ1-1; d_call: .; cdr3_aa: CASSPALDKVLLGTEAFF; cdr3_nt: TGCGCCAGCAGCCCTGCGTTGGACAAGGTTTTGTTGGGCACTGAAGCTTTCTTT
clone_size: .; v_call: TRBV28; j_call: TRBJ1-5; d_call: .; cdr3_aa: CASSLGPNQPQHF; cdr3_nt: TGTGCCAGCAGTTTGGGCCCTAATCAGCCCCAGCATTTT
clone_size: .; v_call: TRBV27; j_call: TRBJ1-5; d_call: TRBD1; cdr3_aa: CASGDGTGLESQHF; cdr3_nt: TGTGCCAGCGGAGACGGGACAGGGCTCGAGTCCCAGCATTTT
clone_size: .; v_call: TRBV2; j_call: TRBJ2-7; d_call: .; cdr3_aa: CASSHPENYEQYF; cdr3_nt: TGTGCCAGCAGTCACCCGGAAAACTACGAGCAGTACTTC
clone_size: .; v_call: TRBV11-2; j_call: TRBJ2-7; d_call: .; cdr3_aa: CASSTSGAYEQYF; cdr3_nt: TGTGCCAGCAGCACCTCGGGGGCATACGAGCAGTACTTC
clone_size: .; v_call: TRBV10-2; j_call: TRBJ1-5; d_call: .; cdr3_aa: CASRTAENQPQHF; cdr3_nt: TGCGCCAGCAGGACAGCTGAAAATCAGCCCCAGCATTTT
clone_size: once; v_call: TRBV27; j_call: TRBJ2-7; d_call: TRBD2; cdr3_aa: CASSLATSGASYEQYF; cdr3_nt: TGTGCCAGCAGTTTAGCCACTAGCGGGGCCAGTTACGAGCAGTACTTC
clone_size: once; v_call: TRBV29-1; j_call: TRBJ1-4; d_call: .; cdr3_aa: CSVEDPSILGEKLFF; cdr3_nt: TGCAGCGTTGAAGATCCGAGTATTCTCGGTGAAAAACTGTTTTTT
clone_size: .; v_call: TRBV10-3; j_call: TRBJ1-5; d_call: .; cdr3_aa: CAISMQGVEGQPQHF; cdr3_nt: TGTGCCATCAGTATGCAGGGAGTAGAGGGGCAGCCCCAGCATTTT
clone_size: .; v_call: TRBV9; j_call: TRBJ2-3; d_call: .; cdr3_aa: CASSVGAVDPDTQYF; cdr3_nt: TGTGCCAGCAGCGTAGGAGCAGTGGACCCAGATACGCAGTATTTT
clone_size: .; v_call: TRBV7-9; j_call: TRBJ2-7; d_call: .; cdr3_aa: CASSAYSYEQYF; cdr3_nt: TGTGCCAGCAGCGCCTACAGCTACGAGCAGTACTTC
clone_size: .; v_call: TRBV7-9; j_call: TRBJ2-5; d_call: .; cdr3_aa: CASSLVQAYQETQYF; cdr3_nt: TGTGCCAGCAGCTTAGTGCAGGCGTACCAAGAGACCCAGTACTTC
clone_size: .; v_call: TRBV11-2; j_call: TRBJ2-7; d_call: .; cdr3_aa: CASSLWGGAAPSDEQYF; cdr3_nt: TGTGCCAGCAGCTTATGGGGGGGGGCAGCACCATCGGACGAGCAGTACTTC
clone_size: .; v_call: TRBV4-1; j_call: TRBJ2-3; d_call: .; cdr3_aa: CASSQDSGLGTDTQYF; cdr3_nt: TGCGCCAGCAGCCAAGATTCCGGGTTAGGCACAGATACGCAGTATTTT
clone_size: once; v_call: TRBV6-5; j_call: TRBJ1-1; d_call: .; cdr3_aa: CASNHGVNTEAFF; cdr3_nt: TGTGCCAGCAACCACGGGGTGAACACTGAAGCTTTCTTT
clone_size: few; v_call: TRBV4-1; j_call: TRBJ1-5; d_call: .; cdr3_aa: CASSFRIDSNQPQHF; cdr3_nt: TGCGCCAGCAGCTTCCGGATAGATAGCAATCAGCCCCAGCATTTT
clone_size: .; v_call: TRBV2; j_call: TRBJ1-2; d_call: .; cdr3_aa: CASRTGDFYGYTF; cdr3_nt: TGTGCCAGCAGAACAGGAGACTTCTATGGCTACACCTTC
clone_size: .; v_call: TRBV7-9; j_call: TRBJ2-4; d_call: TRBD1; cdr3_aa: CASSSGQGLNIQYF; cdr3_nt: TGTGCCAGCAGCTCCGGACAGGGTCTAAACATTCAGTACTTC
clone_size: .; v_call: TRBV18; j_call: TRBJ2-3; d_call: .; cdr3_aa: CASSPASASTDTQYF; cdr3_nt: TGTGCCAGCTCACCAGCTAGCGCCTCCACAGATACGCAGTATTTT
clone_size: few; v_call: TRBV9; j_call: TRBJ2-7; d_call: .; cdr3_aa: CASSEGDSHYEQYF; cdr3_nt: TGTGCCAGCAGCGAGGGGGACTCCCACTACGAGCAGTACTTC
clone_size: .; v_call: TRBV7-9; j_call: TRBJ1-3; d_call: TRBD1; cdr3_aa: CASSSWDSRSGNTIYF; cdr3_nt: TGTGCCAGCAGCTCTTGGGACAGCCGCTCTGGAAACACCATATATTTT